The 27 T cell receptor beta chains given below trace back to one sample, sequenced in a study of T cells in tuberculosis. Profiling relied on immunoSEQ multiplex PCR, and the TCRdb table lists in-frame clones only, not all of them. The profile shows roughly 45,000 clones, 94% of them singletons. The specimen sequenced was PBMCs. The receptors stem from a donor between 10 and 35 years old with latent tuberculosis or without tuberculosis infection. Some clones in this sample may be carry-over from other donors' samples.

The gene calls are TRBV30 and TRBJ1-1; D gene unclear. The ends were cut back, 4 bases at V and 1 base at J, with 10 bases in the middle. The CDR3 spans 13 residues. CDR1 and CDR2 from the germline V gene are GTSNPN and SVGIG (reference sequence). CDR3 nucleotides: TGTGCCTGGAACGGACGGGAGAACACTGAAGCTTTCTTT. Its translation: CAWNGRENTEAFF.

This rearrangement joins TRBV2 to TRBJ2-7; 10 nucleotides line up with TRBD2. Losses at the gene ends were 6 bases for V and 3 bases for J; bases not matched to a gene: 8. The CDR3 is made up of 15 amino acids. Germline loops: CDR1 SNHLY, CDR2 FYNNEI. CDR3 loop: CASSLAGAFLYEQYF. The CDR3 nucleotides are TGTGCCAGCAGCCTAGCGGGAGCGTTCCTCTACGAGCAGTACTTC.

The V and J genes are TRBV14 and TRBJ2-7, with D possibly being TRBD1 (6 bases). The V gene lost 4 bases and the J gene lost 1 base, with 17 bases spanning the gap. The CDR3 runs 16 residues. CDR1 is SGHDN, CDR2 FVKESK, per germline. CDR3 sequence: CASSPWGRATSYEQYF. For the CDR3, the DNA is TGTGCCAGCAGCCCCTGGGGGCGGGCCACGTCCTACGAGCAGTACTTC. The variable domain in full, completed from reference TRBV14 and TRBJ2-7, reads EAGVTQFPSHSVIEKGQTVTLRCDPISGHDNLYWYRRVMGKEIKFLLHFVKESKQDESGMPNNRFLAERTGGTYSTLKVQPAELEDSGVYFCASSPWGRATSYEQYFGPGTRLTVT.

This clone was found once. This sequence joins TRBV2 and TRBJ1-1; the match to TRBD1 covers 7 bases. Germline V gene lookup returns CDR1 SNHLY and CDR2 FYNNEI. This CDR3 spans 13 amino acids. V was pared by 9 bases and J by 2 bases, with 6 bases of the junction left unmatched. In nucleotides, the CDR3 is TGTGCCAGGGTGGACAGGAGAAACACTGAAGCTTTCTTT. Amino acids: CARVDRRNTEAFF.

The chain carries TRBV6-5 and TRBJ2-1; 7 bases line up with TRBD2. Germline V lookup: CDR1 MNHEY, CDR2 SVGAGI. The CDR3 is 15 amino acids. V lost 7 bases and J lost 4; bases outside the gene matches: 10. This CDR3 reads CASMVRRERYNEQFF. DNA for the CDR3: TGTGCCAGCATGGTAAGGCGGGAGAGGTACAATGAGCAGTTCTTC.

The chain combines TRBV28 with TRBJ2-7; D perhaps matches TRBD1 (6 bases). V dropped 5 bases and J dropped 0 bases, with 14 bases sitting between them. Germline V CDR1 and CDR2: MDHEN, SYDVKM. The CDR3 extends over 15 amino acids. The CDR3 protein is CASSASGQHSYEQYF. CDR3 nucleotides: TGTGCCAGCAGTGCTTCGGGACAACACTCCTACGAGCAGTACTTC.

The chain joins TRBV7-2 to TRBJ1-1; tentative D call: TRBD1 (6 bases). Germline values: CDR1 SGHTA, CDR2 FQGNSA. The V and J ends lost 2 bases and 1 base respectively, with 11 bases between them. The CDR3 covers 15 residues. CDR3 sequence (DNA): TGTGCCAGCAGCTTACAGGGGACCACGAACACTGAAGCTTTCTTT. This codes for CASSLQGTTNTEAFF.

The chain links TRBV4-1 to TRBJ1-3, with 8 bases identical to TRBD1. Per germline, CDR1 MGHRA and CDR2 YSYEKL. The CDR3 contains 16 residues. V shed 3 bases and J 0 bases; nucleotides not matched to a gene: 4. The CDR3, as DNA: TGCGCCAGCAGCCAGTGGACAGGGAACTCTGGAAACACCATATATTTT. Translation: CASSQWTGNSGNTIYF.

The chain carries TRBV5-1 and TRBJ2-1; possible D gene TRBD2, 5 bases. Trimming left V 3 bases short and J 5 bases short, with 18 bases between. CDR3 length: 16 residues. CDR1 is SGHRS, CDR2 YFSETQ, per germline. In nucleotides, the CDR3 is TGCGCCAGCAGCTGGCCCCCCGGGCGGGTTAACAATGAGCAGTTCTTC. This translates into CASSWPPGRVNNEQFF.

This clone occurred a few times. The chain links TRBV7-3 to TRBJ1-1, with TRBD1 matching over 8 bases. After removal of 5 bases from V and 0 bases from J, the junction contained 8 bases not matched to a gene. There are 16 residues in the CDR3. Germline assignment: CDR1 SGHTA and CDR2 FQGTGA. The CDR3, as DNA: TGTGCCAGCAGCAACGGACAGGGAGTGATGAACACTGAAGCTTTCTTT. Its protein product is CASSNGQGVMNTEAFF.

V is TRBV10-3 and J is TRBJ2-7; D unresolved. This CDR3 contains 12 residues. Germline-derived CDR1 and CDR2 are ENHRY and SYGVKD. V was cut by 5 bases and J by 4 bases, with 9 bases left in between. CDR3 bases: TGTGCCATCAGTCAGGATGTATACGAGCAGTACTTC. Protein sequence: CAISQDVYEQYF.

The chain is built from TRBV2 and TRBJ2-5; D perhaps matches TRBD2 (6 bases). In germline, CDR1 is SNHLY, CDR2 FYNNEI. Trimming took 9 bases from V and 2 from J, leaving 19 bases between them. The CDR3 runs 15 residues. The CDR3 region has the DNA TGTGCCAGAAGGGACCGGGAGCTATTTCAAGAGACCCAGTACTTC. It is translated as CARRDRELFQETQYF.

This CDR3 is CASSPKLAGGPADTQYF. CDR3 DNA: TGTGCCAGCAGCCCTAAACTAGCGGGAGGGCCGGCAGATACGCAGTATTTT. The V and J genes are TRBV9 and TRBJ2-3; 13 nucleotides match TRBD2. Germline CDR1 and CDR2: SGDLS and YYNGEE. The CDR3 is 17 amino acids. With 4 bases clipped from V and 4 bases from J, the junction kept 9 bases outside the gene matches.

In its sample, this clone was seen once. The chain is built from TRBV7-9 and TRBJ2-5; 9 positions match TRBD1. Germline CDR1 reads SEHNR; CDR2 reads FQNEAQ (reference sequence). The CDR3 spans 15 residues. Germline trimming cut 1 base from V and 3 bases from J; bases unmatched to any gene: 3. CDR3 coding DNA: TGTGCCAGCAGCTTAGGGGACAGGGTGAAAGAGACCCAGTACTTC. Protein: CASSLGDRVKETQYF. The full variable domain, in which reference TRBV7-9 and TRBJ2-5 provide the parts outside the CDR3, is DTGVSQNPRHKITKRGQNVTFRCDPISEHNRLYWYRQTLGQGPEFLTYFQNEAQLEKSRLLSDRFSAERPKGSFSTLEIQRTEQGDSAMYLCASSLGDRVKETQYFGPGTRLLVL.

The J gene is TRBJ2-7, the V gene TRBV11-2; 9 bases are shared with TRBD1. Germline V lookup: CDR1 SGHAT, CDR2 FQNNGV. The V segment lost 5 bases and the J segment 1 base; nucleotides outside the gene matches: 6. The CDR3 totals 15 residues. The CDR3 bases are TGTGCCAGCAGCCCCTGGACAGGGGAATCCTACGAGCAGTACTTC. Residues: CASSPWTGESYEQYF.

The V and J genes are TRBV19 and TRBJ1-2, with D unclear. There are 12 residues in the CDR3. V lost 6 bases to trimming and J lost 8 bases, with 13 bases between them. Germline V gene data show CDR1 as LNHDA and CDR2 as SQIVND (reference sequence). The CDR3 DNA is TGTGCCAGTAGAAGAGACACTAGAGGCTACACCTTC. This codes for CASRRDTRGYTF.

This sequence joins TRBV23-1 and TRBJ1-3; 8 bases align to TRBD1. TRBV23-1 is known as an ORF, though its function is uncertain. This CDR3 is built from 15 residues. V gave up 4 bases and J gave up 2 bases; unmatched junction bases: 4. The CDR3 sequence is CASSRDRGTGNTIYF. The CDR3 bases are TGCGCCAGCAGTCGCGACAGGGGTACTGGAAACACCATATATTTT.

This clone has only one observation. The rearrangement joins TRBV29-1 to TRBJ2-1; 10 nucleotides align to TRBD2. CDR3 length: 18 residues. Germline loops: CDR1 SQVTM, CDR2 ANQGSEA. The V gene end was trimmed by 7 bases and the J gene end by 4 bases; junction bases not matched to a gene: 19. The CDR3, as DNA: TGCAGCGGAGTCAAACGTCCGGGACTAGCGTACCGGTACAATGAGCAGTTCTTC. This sequence encodes CSGVKRPGLAYRYNEQFF.

The chain links TRBV4-3 to TRBJ2-2; D uncertain. The V gene's germline CDR1 is LGHNA and CDR2 YSLEER. V lost 1 base to trimming and J lost 6 bases, with 3 bases between them. The CDR3 totals 12 residues. The CDR3 coding sequence is TGCGCCAGCAGCCAAGCGGCCGGGGAGCTGTTTTTT. Translation gives CASSQAAGELFF.

This clone turned up a few times. The chain couples TRBV28 to TRBJ2-7; unclear D gene. Trimming stripped 7 bases from V and 5 bases from J, with 18 bases between. Germline CDR1 and CDR2: MDHEN and SYDVKM. The CDR3 totals 14 residues. CDR3 in amino acids: CASNSAGLLNEQYF. The CDR3 coding sequence is TGTGCCAGCAATTCTGCAGGTTTACTGAACGAGCAGTACTTC.

The chain joins TRBV18 to TRBJ2-7; TRBD1 is a possible D gene (6 bases). With 3 bases removed from V and 7 bases from J, the gap between germline ends came to 16 bases. CDR1 and CDR2 from the germline V gene are KGHSH and LQKENI. This CDR3 spans 14 amino acids. The CDR3 protein is CASSPTTGPEEQYF. The CDR3 DNA reads as TGTGCCAGCTCACCTACTACAGGGCCGGAGGAGCAGTACTTC.

The chain couples TRBV25-1 to TRBJ2-5, with 12 nucleotides matching TRBD1. Germline CDR1 reads MGHDK; CDR2 reads SYGVNS. V was clipped by 3 bases and J by 2 bases; unmatched bases: 7. The CDR3 runs to 17 residues. The CDR3 coding sequence is TGTGCCAGCAGTGATCCCGGGACAGGGGGCGCGCAAGAGACCCAGTACTTC. Residues: CASSDPGTGGAQETQYF.

The chain combines TRBV20-1 with TRBJ2-7; no clear D. V lost 3 bases to trimming and J lost 11 bases, with 8 bases between them. Looked up from germline, CDR1 is DFQATT and CDR2 is SNEGSKA (reference sequence). The CDR3 is made up of 9 amino acids. Written as DNA, the CDR3 is TGCAGTGCTAGGCTAAGTAAGTACTTC. Residues: CSARLSKYF.

V is TRBV19 and J is TRBJ2-1; D is possibly TRBD1 (6 bases). Germline V gives CDR1 LNHDA, CDR2 SQIVND (reference sequence). This CDR3 spans 13 amino acids. Trimming cost V 10 bases and J 9 bases, with 19 bases left between them. The CDR3 protein is CATHEGERGEQFF. The CDR3 nucleotides read TGTGCCACCCACGAGGGGGAACGAGGTGAGCAGTTCTTC.

The V and J genes are TRBV29-1 and TRBJ1-2, with 10 bases aligning to TRBD1. V was clipped by 3 bases and J by 1 base; unmatched bases: 5. Germline CDR1 SQVTM, CDR2 ANQGSEA. The CDR3 is 15 residues long. CDR3 nucleotide sequence: TGCAGCGTTGACTTTTGGGACAGGGGTAACTATGGCTACACCTTC. Translated, it gives CSVDFWDRGNYGYTF.

V usage is TRBV19 and J usage is TRBJ1-2; TRBD1 might be the D (6 bases). Trimming removed 3 bases from V and 7 bases from J, with 18 bases in between. The germline V gene encodes CDR1 LNHDA and CDR2 SQIVND (reference sequence). The CDR3 loop spans 15 amino acids. As DNA, the CDR3 is TGTGCCAGTAGTATTCCCTTTACAGGGCAAAGTGGCTACACCTTC. Protein: CASSIPFTGQSGYTF.

Turning to this clone: The sample carries other DNA sequences with the same CDR3. The rearrangement joins TRBV28 to TRBJ2-7, with D unclear. This CDR3 region has 12 residues. CDR1 is MDHEN, CDR2 SYDVKM, per germline. The V end was cut by 3 bases, the J end by 3 bases, with 6 bases between. CDR3 in amino acids: CASSFQNYEQYF. DNA of the CDR3: TGTGCCAGCAGTTTCCAAAACTACGAGCAGTACTTC.